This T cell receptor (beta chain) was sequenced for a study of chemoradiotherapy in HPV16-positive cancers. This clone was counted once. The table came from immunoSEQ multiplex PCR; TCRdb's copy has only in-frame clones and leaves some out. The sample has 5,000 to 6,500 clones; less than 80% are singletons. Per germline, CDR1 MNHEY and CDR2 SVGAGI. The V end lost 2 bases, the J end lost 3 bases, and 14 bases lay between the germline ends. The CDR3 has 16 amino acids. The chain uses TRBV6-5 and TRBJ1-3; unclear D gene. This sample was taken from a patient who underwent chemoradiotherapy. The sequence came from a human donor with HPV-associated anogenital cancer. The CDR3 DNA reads TGTGCCAGCAGTTACAGAGGCGGTACTGGTGGAAACACCATATATTTT. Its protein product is CASSYRGGTGGNTIYF.